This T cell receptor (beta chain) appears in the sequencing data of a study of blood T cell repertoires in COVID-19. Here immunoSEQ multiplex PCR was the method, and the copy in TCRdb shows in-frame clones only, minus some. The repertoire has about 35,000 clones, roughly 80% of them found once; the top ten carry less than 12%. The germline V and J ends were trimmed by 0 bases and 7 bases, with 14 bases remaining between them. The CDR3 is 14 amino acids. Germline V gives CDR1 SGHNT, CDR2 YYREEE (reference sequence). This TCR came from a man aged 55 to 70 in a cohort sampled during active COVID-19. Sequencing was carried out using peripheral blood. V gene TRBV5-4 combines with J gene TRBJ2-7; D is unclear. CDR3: CASSLDGSMREQYF. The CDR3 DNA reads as TGTGCCAGCAGCTTGGACGGGTCTATGAGGGAGCAGTACTTC.